The present TCR beta chain was sequenced within a study of blood T cell repertoires in COVID-19. Study as a whole: Samples came from the United States, Italy and Spain, spanning acute and convalescent COVID-19. Sources were T cells, B-cell-depleted T cells, or PBMCs; the material itself was cDNA or gDNA.

The germline V gene has CDR1 SGHTA and CDR2 FQGNSA. The germline V and J ends were trimmed by 1 base and 8 bases, with 12 bases remaining between them. This CDR3 has 14 amino acids. In its sample, this clone was seen a few times. Generated by immunoSEQ multiplex PCR, the TCRdb table keeps only in-frame clones and is missing some. The table shows around 140,000 clones, with more than 75% occurring only once. This sequence was found in a man aged 65 to 85 with active COVID-19. This sequence joins TRBV7-2 and TRBJ1-3; D ambiguous. Sequenced sample: peripheral blood. The CDR3 sequence: CASSLVPQADTIYF. The CDR3 nucleotides are TGTGCCAGCAGCTTAGTCCCCCAAGCGGACACCATATATTTT.